A single sample is the source of the 13 T cell receptor beta chains below, sequenced in a study of shared clonotypes between healthy human individuals. Naive CD8 populations comprised CD45RO-negative cells positively selected for CCR7, excluding terminally differentiated effector memory CD45RA+ cells. The table came from immunoSEQ multiplex PCR; TCRdb's copy has only in-frame clones and leaves some out. Of about 2,100,000 clones in the sample, under 95% are singletons; the top ten hold more than 1.5%. Input material: naive CD8+ T cells from PBMCs. Source of these receptors: a man aged 18 to 29 in good health. Some clones in this sample may be carry-over from other donors' samples.

This clone was seen just once. This rearrangement joins TRBV13 to TRBJ2-7; 8 bases are shared with TRBD1. CDR1 and CDR2 from the germline V gene are PRHDT and FYEKMQ (reference sequence). The length of the CDR3 is 15 residues. Trimming cost V 3 bases and J 3 bases; bases outside gene matches: 7. CDR3 in DNA: TGTGCCAGCAGCTTCTCACCGGGACAGGACTACGAGCAGTACTTC. Residues: CASSFSPGQDYEQYF.

The rearrangement joins TRBV5-8 to TRBJ2-2, with D hard to call. V was pared by 4 bases and J by 6 bases, with 7 bases between. CDR1 is SGHTS, CDR2 YDEGEE, per germline. The length of the CDR3 is 12 residues. The CDR3, as DNA: TGTGCCAGCAGCCTCCCTCCCGGGGAGCTGTTTTTT. It translates to CASSLPPGELFF.

The rearrangement joins TRBV7-9 to TRBJ1-2; tentatively, D is TRBD1 (6 bases). This CDR3 is 14 amino acids long. Between the trimmed V and J ends, which lost 0 bases and 6 bases, there was a span of 11 bases. Germline V gene data show CDR1 as SEHNR and CDR2 as FQNEAQ (reference sequence). CDR3 protein: CASSLARGKDGYTF. CDR3 DNA sequence: TGTGCCAGCAGCTTAGCCAGGGGAAAGGATGGCTACACCTTC.

The chain couples TRBV11-2 to TRBJ2-7; D gene uncertain. The CDR3 is 16 amino acids. Germline CDR1 is SGHAT and CDR2 is FQNNGV. Deletions cut 0 bases from V and 5 bases from J, with 17 bases between. The CDR3 region is CASSLDQVRLPHEQYF. For the CDR3, the DNA is TGTGCCAGCAGCTTAGATCAGGTCCGCCTTCCTCACGAGCAGTACTTC.

The V gene is TRBV5-4, the J gene TRBJ2-5; no firm D call. The V and J ends lost 0 bases and 1 base respectively, with 4 bases between them. Germline CDR1 SGHNT, CDR2 YYREEE (reference sequence). This CDR3 comprises 13 residues. CDR3 residues: CASSLEPQETQYF. CDR3 nucleotide sequence: TGTGCCAGCAGCTTGGAGCCCCAAGAGACCCAGTACTTC.

This chain joins TRBV11-2 and TRBJ2-3, with D perhaps matching TRBD1 or TRBD2 (5 bases each). This CDR3 has 15 amino acids. Per the germline V gene, CDR1 is SGHAT and CDR2 is FQNNGV. V was cut by 5 bases and J by 2 bases, with 14 bases left in between. As DNA, the CDR3 is TGTGCCAGCAGCCCGAGGGACGGGGACACAGATACGCAGTATTTT. Translation gives CASSPRDGDTDTQYF.

The chain employs TRBV15 and TRBJ1-3; 7 nucleotides align to TRBD1. This CDR3 is built from 15 residues. J gave up 7 bases and V 3 bases, and 9 bases lay outside the gene matches. Germline V gene lookup returns CDR1 LNHNV and CDR2 YYDKDF (reference sequence). The DNA for the CDR3 is TGTGCCACCAGCAGCGACAGGGAAGGAGTTAACACCATATATTTT. Amino acids: CATSSDREGVNTIYF.

CDR3 sequence: CASDGGQTNTGELFF. The CDR3 DNA sequence: TGTGCCAGCGATGGCGGACAGACGAACACCGGGGAGCTGTTTTTT. The gene calls are TRBV21-1 and TRBJ2-2; the table's D gene call, TRBD1, was not cross checked with the DNA. TRBV21-1 is classified as a pseudogene. The CDR3 consists of 15 residues.

This clone was seen once. Other DNA sequences of this sample code for an identical CDR3. The rearrangement joins TRBV4-3 to TRBJ1-3; D is unclear. V lost 0 bases to trimming and J lost 0 bases, with 6 bases between them. Germline V gives CDR1 LGHNA, CDR2 YSLEER. CDR3 length: 15 amino acids. CDR3 region: CASSQEGGSGNTIYF. CDR3 bases: TGCGCCAGCAGCCAAGAGGGTGGCTCTGGAAACACCATATATTTT.

In this sample, this clone turned up a few times. The CDR3 DNA sequence: TGTGCCAGCAGTTTAGGAGGTAGCATTTATAGCAATCAGCCCCAGCATTTT. Encoded protein: CASSLGGSIYSNQPQHF. The chain uses TRBV27 and TRBJ1-5; unclear D gene. Per the germline V gene, CDR1 is MNHEY and CDR2 is SMNVEV (reference sequence). This CDR3 comprises 17 residues. Trimming stripped 2 bases from V and 0 bases from J, with 14 bases between.

Details on this clone: Other DNA variants within this sample encode the same CDR3. V gene TRBV27 combines with J gene TRBJ2-1; TRBD2 agrees at 11 bases. Germline V gives CDR1 MNHEY, CDR2 SMNVEV (reference sequence). J was trimmed by 6 bases and V by 5 bases; bases with no gene match: 3. The CDR3 extends over 14 amino acids. In DNA form, the CDR3 reads TGTGCCAGCAGTCTTAGCGGGAGGGGCAATGAGCAGTTCTTC. Translation: CASSLSGRGNEQFF.

This rearrangement joins TRBV13 to TRBJ2-2; D not certain. Germline V gene data show CDR1 as PRHDT and CDR2 as FYEKMQ (reference sequence). CDR3 length equals 12 residues. Trimming shortened V by 7 bases and J by 4 bases, and 7 bases separated the two germline ends. CDR3 in amino acids: CASTLATGELFF. The DNA of the CDR3 is TGTGCCAGCACCCTGGCCACCGGGGAGCTGTTTTTT. The whole variable domain, filled in from reference TRBV13 and TRBJ2-2, reads AAGVIQSPRHLIKEKRETATLKCYPIPRHDTVYWYQQGPGQDPQFLISFYEKMQSDKGSIPDRFSAQQFSDYHSELNMSSLELGDSALYFCASTLATGELFFGEGSRLTVL.

The chain combines TRBV27 with TRBJ1-1; 8 positions agree with TRBD1. Germline trimming cut 8 bases from V and 5 bases from J; bases unmatched to any gene: 10. The CDR3 runs 14 residues. Germline-derived CDR1 and CDR2 are MNHEY and SMNVEV (reference sequence). CDR3 DNA sequence: TGTGCCAGCGGAGATCAGGGGGCCGGGACTGAAGCTTTCTTT. Protein: CASGDQGAGTEAFF.